This TCR beta chain was identified during a study of T cells in Graves' hyperthyroidism and ophthalmopathy. Study-wide findings and caveats: Progression to ophthalmopathy was predicted a median of approximately 6.4 months early.

This clonotype was detected only a few times. Its specificity is unknown. RNA transcripts provided the source from which TCR beta CDR3 regions were amplified. First-round RT-PCR targeting the TCR CDR3 was performed with the HTBI primer set. TCRdb reprocessed the multiplex PCR reads via MiXCR and lists one record per CDR3 protein. The repertoire includes 500,000 to 550,000 distinct CDR3 sequences, 20% to 25% of them detected once, and about 25% sits in the top ten. The CDR3 extends over 15 amino acids. CDR1 SGHRS and CDR2 YFSETQ come from the germline V gene. After removal of 4 bases from V and 9 bases from J, the junction contained 13 bases not matched to a gene.

This chain uses TRBV5-1 with TRBJ1-5, with 7 bases lining up with TRBD1. This TCR was sampled from a man aged 18 to 29 with Graves' hyperthyroidism. Sequencing input: blood. DNA of the CDR3: TGCGCCAGCAGCCCGGTCGACAGGGAGACGGGGCCCCAGCATTTT. Translated, it gives CASSPVDRETGPQHF.